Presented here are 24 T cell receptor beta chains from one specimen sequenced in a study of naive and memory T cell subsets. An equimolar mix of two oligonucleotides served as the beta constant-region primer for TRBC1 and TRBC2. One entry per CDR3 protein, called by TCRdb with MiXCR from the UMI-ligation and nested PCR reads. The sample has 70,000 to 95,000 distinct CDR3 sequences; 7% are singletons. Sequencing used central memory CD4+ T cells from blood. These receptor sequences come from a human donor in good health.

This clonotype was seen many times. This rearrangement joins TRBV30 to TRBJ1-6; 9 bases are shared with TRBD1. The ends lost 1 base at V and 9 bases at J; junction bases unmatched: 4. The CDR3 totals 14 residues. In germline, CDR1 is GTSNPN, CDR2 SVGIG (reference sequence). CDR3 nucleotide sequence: TGTGCCTGGAGTGAAGGGGGACAGGGTTCACCCCTCCACTTT. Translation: CAWSEGGQGSPLHF.

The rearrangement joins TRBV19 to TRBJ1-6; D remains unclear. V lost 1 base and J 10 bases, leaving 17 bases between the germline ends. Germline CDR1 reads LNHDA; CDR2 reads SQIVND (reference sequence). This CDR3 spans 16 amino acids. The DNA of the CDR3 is TGTGCCAGTAGTATAGGGAAGGCCGCCGGTCTATCACCCCTCCACTTT. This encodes CASSIGKAAGLSPLHF.

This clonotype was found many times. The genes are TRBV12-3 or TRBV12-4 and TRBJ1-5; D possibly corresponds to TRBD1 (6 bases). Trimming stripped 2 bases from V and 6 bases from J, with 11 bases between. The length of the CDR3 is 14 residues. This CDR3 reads CASSLMQGTQPQHF. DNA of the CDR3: TGTGCCAGCAGTTTAATGCAGGGGACTCAGCCCCAGCATTTT.

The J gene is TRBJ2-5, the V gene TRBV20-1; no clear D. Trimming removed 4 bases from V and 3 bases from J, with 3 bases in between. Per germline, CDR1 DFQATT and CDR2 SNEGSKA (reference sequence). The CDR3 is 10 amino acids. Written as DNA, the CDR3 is TGCAGTGCTACAGAAGAGACCCAGTACTTC. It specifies CSATEETQYF.

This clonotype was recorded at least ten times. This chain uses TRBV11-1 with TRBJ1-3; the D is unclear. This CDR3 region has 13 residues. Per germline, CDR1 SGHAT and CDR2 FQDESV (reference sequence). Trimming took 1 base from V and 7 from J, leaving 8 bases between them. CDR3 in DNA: TGTGCCAGCAGCTTAGGGACTCGCAACACCATATATTTT. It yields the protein CASSLGTRNTIYF.

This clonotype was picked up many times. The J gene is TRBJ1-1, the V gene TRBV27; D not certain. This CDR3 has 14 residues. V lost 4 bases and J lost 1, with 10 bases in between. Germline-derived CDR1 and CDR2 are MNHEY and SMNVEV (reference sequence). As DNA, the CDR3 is TGTGCCAGCAGTTCACTTAAGGGGAACACTGAAGCTTTCTTT. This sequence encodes CASSSLKGNTEAFF.

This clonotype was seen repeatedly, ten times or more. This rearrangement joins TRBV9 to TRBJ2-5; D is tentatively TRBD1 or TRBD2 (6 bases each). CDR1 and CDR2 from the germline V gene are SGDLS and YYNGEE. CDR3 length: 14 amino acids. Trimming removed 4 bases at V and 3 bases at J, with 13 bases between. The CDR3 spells CASSRGEREETQYF. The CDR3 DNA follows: TGTGCCAGCAGCAGGGGGGAGCGTGAAGAGACCCAGTACTTC.

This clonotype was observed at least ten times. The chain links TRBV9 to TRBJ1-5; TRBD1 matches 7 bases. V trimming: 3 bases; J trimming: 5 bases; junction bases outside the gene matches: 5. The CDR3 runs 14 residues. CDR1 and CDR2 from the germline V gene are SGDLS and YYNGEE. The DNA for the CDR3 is TGTGCCAGCAGCGCAACAGGGGCCCATCAGCCCCAGCATTTT. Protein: CASSATGAHQPQHF.

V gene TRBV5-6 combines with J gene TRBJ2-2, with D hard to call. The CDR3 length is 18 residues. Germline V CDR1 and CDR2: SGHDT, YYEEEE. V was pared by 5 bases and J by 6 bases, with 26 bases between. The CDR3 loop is CASSPTIKPPHPSGELFF. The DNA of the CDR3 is TGTGCCAGCAGTCCTACAATAAAGCCCCCTCATCCGTCCGGGGAGCTGTTTTTT.

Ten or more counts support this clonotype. This CDR3 reads CASSPLQTSGSKETQYF. CDR3 in DNA: TGTGCCAGCTCACCCCTTCAGACTAGCGGGAGTAAGGAGACCCAGTACTTC. The chain joins TRBV18 to TRBJ2-5; 12 nucleotides match TRBD2. Trimming took 3 bases from V and 5 from J; bases not matched to a gene: 10. The CDR3 length is 17 residues. The V gene's germline CDR1 is KGHSH and CDR2 LQKENI.

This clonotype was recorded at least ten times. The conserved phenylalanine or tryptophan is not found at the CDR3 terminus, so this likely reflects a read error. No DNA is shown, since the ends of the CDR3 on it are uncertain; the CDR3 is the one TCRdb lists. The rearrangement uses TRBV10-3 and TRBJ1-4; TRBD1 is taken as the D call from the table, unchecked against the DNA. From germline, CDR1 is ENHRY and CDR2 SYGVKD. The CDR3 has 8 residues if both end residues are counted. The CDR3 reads CAIKEGGP.

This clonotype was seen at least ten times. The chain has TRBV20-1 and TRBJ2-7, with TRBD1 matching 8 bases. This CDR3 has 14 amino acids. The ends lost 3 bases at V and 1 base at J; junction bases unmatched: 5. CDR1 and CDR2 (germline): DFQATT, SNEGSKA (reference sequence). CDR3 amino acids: CSASRGQASYEQYF. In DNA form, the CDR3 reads TGCAGTGCTAGTAGGGGACAGGCTTCCTACGAGCAGTACTTC.

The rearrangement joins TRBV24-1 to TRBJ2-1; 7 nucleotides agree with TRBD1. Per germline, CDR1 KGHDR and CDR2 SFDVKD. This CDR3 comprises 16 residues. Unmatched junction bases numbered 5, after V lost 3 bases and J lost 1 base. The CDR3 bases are TGTGCCACCAGTGATAACAGGGGCCTATCCTACAATGAGCAGTTCTTC. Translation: CATSDNRGLSYNEQFF.

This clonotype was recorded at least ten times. CDR3 nucleotide sequence: TGCAGTGCTAGTGAACGACCGGGACCCACCTACGAGCAGTACTTC. Its translation: CSASERPGPTYEQYF. The chain links TRBV20-1 to TRBJ2-7, with D possibly called TRBD1 or TRBD2 (5 bases each). V lost 3 bases and J lost 2, with 17 bases in between. The length of the CDR3 is 15 residues. The germline CDR1 and CDR2 sequences are DFQATT and SNEGSKA (reference sequence).

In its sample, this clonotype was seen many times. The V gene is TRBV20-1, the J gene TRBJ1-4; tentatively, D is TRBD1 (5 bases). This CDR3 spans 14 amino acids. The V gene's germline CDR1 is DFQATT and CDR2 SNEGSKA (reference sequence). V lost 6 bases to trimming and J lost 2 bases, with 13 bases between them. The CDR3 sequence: CSAGEVGTNEKLFF. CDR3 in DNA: TGCAGTGCAGGGGAGGTGGGGACTAATGAAAAACTGTTTTTT.

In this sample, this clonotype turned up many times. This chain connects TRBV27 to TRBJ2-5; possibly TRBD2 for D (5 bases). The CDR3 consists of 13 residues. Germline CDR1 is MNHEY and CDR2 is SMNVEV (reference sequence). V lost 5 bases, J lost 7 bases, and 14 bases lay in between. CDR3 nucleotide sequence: TGTGCCAGCAGTATGGTACGGGAACGGACCCAGTACTTC. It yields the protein CASSMVRERTQYF.

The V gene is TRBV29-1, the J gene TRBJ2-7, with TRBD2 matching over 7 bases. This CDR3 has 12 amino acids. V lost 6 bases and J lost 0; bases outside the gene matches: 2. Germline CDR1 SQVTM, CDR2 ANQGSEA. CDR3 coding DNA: TGCAGCGTGTCGGGGGGCTCCTACGAGCAGTACTTC. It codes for CSVSGGSYEQYF.

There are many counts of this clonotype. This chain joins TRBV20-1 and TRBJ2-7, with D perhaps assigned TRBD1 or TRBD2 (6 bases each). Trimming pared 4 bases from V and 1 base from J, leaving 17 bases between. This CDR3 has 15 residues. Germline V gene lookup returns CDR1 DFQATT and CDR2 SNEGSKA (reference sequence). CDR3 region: CSATGAGAGSYEQYF. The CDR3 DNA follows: TGCAGTGCTACCGGCGCAGGGGCGGGATCCTACGAGCAGTACTTC.

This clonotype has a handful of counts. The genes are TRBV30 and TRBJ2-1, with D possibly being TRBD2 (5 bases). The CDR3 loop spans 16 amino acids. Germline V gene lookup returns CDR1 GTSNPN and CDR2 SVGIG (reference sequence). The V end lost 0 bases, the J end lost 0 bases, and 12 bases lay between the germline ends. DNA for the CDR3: TGTGCCTGGAGTGTCGCGGGCCCGAGCTCCTACAATGAGCAGTTCTTC. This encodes CAWSVAGPSSYNEQFF. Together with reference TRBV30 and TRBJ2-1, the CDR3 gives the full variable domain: SQTIHQWPATLVQPVGSPLSLECTVEGTSNPNLYWYRQAAGRGLQLLFYSVGIGQISSEVPQNLSASRPQDRQFILSSKKLLLSDSGFYLCAWSVAGPSSYNEQFFGPGTRLTVL.

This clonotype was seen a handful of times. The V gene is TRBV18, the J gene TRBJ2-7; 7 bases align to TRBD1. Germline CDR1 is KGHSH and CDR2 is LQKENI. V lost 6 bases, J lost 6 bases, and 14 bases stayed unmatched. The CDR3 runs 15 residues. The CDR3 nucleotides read TGTGCCAGCTCCGACGATCGACAGGGTCGAGTCGAGCAGTACTTC. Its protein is CASSDDRQGRVEQYF.

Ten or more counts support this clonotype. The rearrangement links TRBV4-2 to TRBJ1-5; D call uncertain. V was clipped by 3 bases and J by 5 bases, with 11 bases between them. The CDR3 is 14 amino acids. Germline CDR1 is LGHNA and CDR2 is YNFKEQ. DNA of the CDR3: TGTGCCAGCAGCCAGGCTTATACGGATCAGCCCCAGCATTTT. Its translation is CASSQAYTDQPQHF.

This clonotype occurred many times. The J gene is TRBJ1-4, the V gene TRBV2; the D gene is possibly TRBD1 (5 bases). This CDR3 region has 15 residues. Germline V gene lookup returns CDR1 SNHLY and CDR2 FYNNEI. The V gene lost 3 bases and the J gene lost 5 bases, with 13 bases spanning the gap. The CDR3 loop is CASSDGGLKNEKLFF. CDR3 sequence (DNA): TGTGCCAGCAGTGATGGGGGACTTAAAAATGAAAAACTGTTTTTT.

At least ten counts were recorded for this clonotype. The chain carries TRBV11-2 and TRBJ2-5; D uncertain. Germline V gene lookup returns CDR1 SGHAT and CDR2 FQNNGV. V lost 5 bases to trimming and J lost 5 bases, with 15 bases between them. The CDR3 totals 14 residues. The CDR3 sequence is CASSRLAARETQYF. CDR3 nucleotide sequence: TGTGCCAGCAGCAGGTTGGCGGCCAGGGAGACCCAGTACTTC.

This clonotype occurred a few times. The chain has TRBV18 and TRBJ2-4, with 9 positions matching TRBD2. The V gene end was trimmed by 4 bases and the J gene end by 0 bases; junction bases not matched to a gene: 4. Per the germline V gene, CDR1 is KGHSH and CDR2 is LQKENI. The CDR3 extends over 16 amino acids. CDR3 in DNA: TGTGCCAGCTCACAGACTAGCGGAATAGCCAAAAACATTCAGTACTTC. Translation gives CASSQTSGIAKNIQYF.